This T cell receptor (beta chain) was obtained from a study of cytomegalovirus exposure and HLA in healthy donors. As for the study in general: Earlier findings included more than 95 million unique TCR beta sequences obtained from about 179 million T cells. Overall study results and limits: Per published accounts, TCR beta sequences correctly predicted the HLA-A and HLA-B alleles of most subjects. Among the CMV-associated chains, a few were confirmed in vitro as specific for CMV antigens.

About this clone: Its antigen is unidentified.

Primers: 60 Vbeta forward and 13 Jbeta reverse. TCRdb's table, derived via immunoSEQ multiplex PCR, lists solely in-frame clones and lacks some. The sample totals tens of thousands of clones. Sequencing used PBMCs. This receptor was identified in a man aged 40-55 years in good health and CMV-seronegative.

CDR3 DNA sequence: TGTGCCTGGAGGATACCAGGGGGGTTCGGCTACACCTTC. This gives the protein CAWRIPGGFGYTF. The chain recombines TRBV30 with TRBJ1-2; 7 bases are shared with TRBD1. CDR1 is GTSNPN, CDR2 SVGIG, per germline (reference sequence). V was clipped by 3 bases and J by 8 bases; unmatched bases: 9. The CDR3 loop spans 13 amino acids.